These T cell receptor beta chains were read from a single sample in a study of control samples from healthy donors and cancer patients. The repertoire was sequenced with immunoSEQ multiplex PCR; TCRdb's copy has only in-frame clones and lacks some. The sample holds around 94,000 clones; more than 85% are singletons and the top ten take roughly 1.3%. Sequenced input: blood. The receptors were gathered from a woman between 50 and 59 years old in good health. Each CDR3 is given without its conserved first and last residue. Where a row states a size, it is once, few, many or the class of an expanded clone; other rows omit it.

J,size,length,V,CDR3
TRBJ2-6,.,15,TRBV14,ASSRPGQGTGANVLT
TRBJ1-2,.,14,TRBV25-1,ASSEYSGTGSYGYT
TRBJ1-5,.,13,TRBV6-5,ASKRQRASNQPQH
TRBJ2-5,.,13,TRBV6-5,ASSYSTGGLETQY
TRBJ2-3,once,13,TRBV11-3,ASTLGGGGRDTQY
TRBJ1-1,.,12,TRBV28,ASSFPDRNTEAF
TRBJ1-4,.,12,TRBV27,ASSLTGANEKLF
TRBJ1-3,.,14,TRBV7-9,ASSLAQRSSGNTIY
TRBJ2-6,.,14,TRBV18,ASSPGQNSGANVLT
TRBJ1-1,.,15,TRBV3-1/TRBV3-2,ASSLRQGSGRNTEAF
TRBJ1-1,.,12,TRBV28,ASNEPSWNTEAF
TRBJ2-7,.,11,TRBV10-3,AITGTGKSEQY
TRBJ1-6,.,15,TRBV28,ASSVTIPGRGRNPLH
TRBJ2-2,once,12,TRBV9,ASSPQRNTGELF
TRBJ1-6,.,11,TRBV7-9,ASSLTGTAKVH
TRBJ1-1,.,13,TRBV18,ASSPEGLRGTEAF
TRBJ1-5,.,11,TRBV10-3,ATSGGEHQPQH
TRBJ2-2,.,16,TRBV4-1,ASSQAQAPSGGDRELF
TRBJ2-6,.,14,TRBV19,ASSSKGLSGANVLT
TRBJ1-2,.,15,TRBV27,ASSATWGAVSNYGYT
TRBJ2-3,.,14,TRBV6-5,ASSYSAGRSTDTQY
TRBJ1-2,.,10,TRBV2,ARTTDVYGYT
TRBJ2-5,.,13,TRBV5-4,ASTLRSGRGETQY
TRBJ1-1,.,12,TRBV29-1,SVLRAGENTEAF
TRBJ1-3,.,13,TRBV19,ASSRGQGGGNTIY
TRBJ2-7,once,11,TRBV18,ASSLQGTYEQY
TRBJ2-5,.,16,TRBV10-3,AISESFGDREGKETQY
TRBJ1-3,.,10,TRBV4-2,ASSLDGNTIY
TRBJ1-4,.,12,TRBV2,ASETGTGPEKLF
TRBJ1-6,.,14,TRBV11-2,ASSTRTGASFSPLH
TRBJ2-1,.,15,TRBV6-2/TRBV6-3,ASSYGFGGSSYNEQF
TRBJ2-1,few,14,TRBV10-3,AISSSDRFPYNEQF
TRBJ2-7,once,13,TRBV28,ASSFGRGGSYEQY
TRBJ1-1,few,11,TRBV6-2/TRBV6-3,ASSYEGNRKAF
TRBJ2-3,.,13,TRBV7-9,ASSAFQRGVDTQY
TRBJ1-5,once,13,TRBV6-2/TRBV6-3,ASTPDRGRPQPQH
TRBJ1-2,.,14,TRBV6-1,ASSDSTGTGGYGYT
TRBJ1-5,.,12,TRBV2,ASSKTDSNQPQH
TRBJ1-5,.,13,TRBV6-5,ASRPRDTSNQPQH
TRBJ2-2,.,13,TRBV18,ASPLGTDNTGELF
TRBJ2-1,.,13,TRBV7-2,ASSRGLADNNEQF
TRBJ2-5,.,10,TRBV3-1/TRBV3-2,ASSQPWETQY
TRBJ2-5,.,11,TRBV19,ASRRLDQETQY
TRBJ1-1,.,12,TRBV19,ASSDDRGRTEAF
TRBJ1-1,.,11,TRBV6-4,ASRKTGGTEAF
TRBJ2-7,few,13,TRBV5-1,ASSREGRAIYEQY
TRBJ1-6,.,12,TRBV6-5,ASSRQKLYSPLH
TRBJ2-1,.,14,TRBV29-1,GAQAIRRATYNEQF
TRBJ1-5,.,14,TRBV28,ASSFSGRDSNQPQH
TRBJ2-2,.,13,TRBV7-6,ASSLRRANTGELF
TRBJ1-5,.,13,TRBV6-1,ASSELDSLNQPQH
TRBJ1-4,.,13,TRBV28,ASFKRGQGNEKLF
TRBJ2-7,.,13,TRBV11-3,ASSGGGHGTHEQY